The rows below give T cell receptor beta chains drawn from one sample of a study of cytomegalovirus exposure and HLA in healthy donors. Clones were read by immunoSEQ multiplex PCR, and TCRdb kept only the in-frame ones, dropping some. Of fewer than 250,000 clones listed, roughly 84% are singletons. The source material was PBMCs. The receptors derive from a woman aged 18-30 years in good health and CMV-seropositive. Both conserved end residues are part of each CDR3. Each record gives: J gene, clone size, D gene, V gene, CDR3 DNA, CDR3 protein. D genes are given only for firm matches. Clone size is given for some rows only: seen once, a few or many times, or a class if the clone is expanded.

j_call: TRBJ2-7
clone_size: .
d_call: .
v_call: TRBV27
cdr3_nt: TGTGCCAGCAGTTTAAAGGTGGGGGCCGTTCCCTACGAGCAGTACTTC
cdr3_aa: CASSLKVGAVPYEQYF

j_call: TRBJ2-1
clone_size: .
d_call: .
v_call: TRBV27
cdr3_nt: TGTGCCAGCAGTGACGCGGGAACTTATGATGAGCAGTTCTTC
cdr3_aa: CASSDAGTYDEQFF

j_call: TRBJ1-2
clone_size: .
d_call: TRBD1
v_call: TRBV10-3
cdr3_nt: TGTGCCATCAGCAGGGGGCTTAACTATGGCTACACCTTC
cdr3_aa: CAISRGLNYGYTF

j_call: TRBJ1-1
clone_size: .
d_call: .
v_call: TRBV4-1
cdr3_nt: TGCGCCAGCAGCCTTTCATCGAACACTGAAGCTTTCTTT
cdr3_aa: CASSLSSNTEAFF

j_call: TRBJ2-4
clone_size: .
d_call: .
v_call: TRBV12-5
cdr3_nt: TGTGCTAGTGAGGGGGACAAAAACATTCAGTACTTC
cdr3_aa: CASEGDKNIQYF

j_call: TRBJ2-1
clone_size: .
d_call: .
v_call: TRBV7-8
cdr3_nt: TGTGCCAGCAGCTTAGGGGACACAGCCTACAATGAGCAGTTCTTC
cdr3_aa: CASSLGDTAYNEQFF

j_call: TRBJ2-6
clone_size: .
d_call: .
v_call: TRBV5-1
cdr3_nt: TGCGCCAGCAGCTTGAGGGCCGGGACATTTCCTGTTTCTGGGGCCAACGTCCTGACTTTC
cdr3_aa: CASSLRAGTFPVSGANVLTF

j_call: TRBJ1-1
clone_size: .
d_call: .
v_call: TRBV6-5
cdr3_nt: TGTGCCAGCAGTTACTCCCCGGACACTCCGAACACTGAAGCTTTCTTT
cdr3_aa: CASSYSPDTPNTEAFF

j_call: TRBJ2-1
clone_size: .
d_call: .
v_call: TRBV29-1
cdr3_nt: TGCAGCGACGGGGACTTTTTCGCCTACAATGAGCAGTTCTTC
cdr3_aa: CSDGDFFAYNEQFF

j_call: TRBJ1-5
clone_size: .
d_call: TRBD1
v_call: TRBV19
cdr3_nt: TGTGCCAGTAGTGGGACAGGGGGAAATCAGCCCCAGCATTTT
cdr3_aa: CASSGTGGNQPQHF

j_call: TRBJ2-5
clone_size: .
d_call: .
v_call: TRBV11-2
cdr3_nt: TGTGCCAGCAGCCGATTATCGGGGGTAGAGACCCAGTACTTC
cdr3_aa: CASSRLSGVETQYF

j_call: TRBJ2-5
clone_size: .
d_call: .
v_call: TRBV12-5
cdr3_nt: TGTGCTAGTGGTTCCCCCGGGGTGGTAGAGACCCAGTACTTC
cdr3_aa: CASGSPGVVETQYF

j_call: TRBJ2-3
clone_size: .
d_call: .
v_call: TRBV21-1
cdr3_nt: TGTGCCAGCAGCAAAAGTCCTCTAACTAGCACAGATACGCAGTATTTT
cdr3_aa: CASSKSPLTSTDTQYF

j_call: TRBJ2-7
clone_size: few
d_call: TRBD2
v_call: TRBV27
cdr3_nt: TGTGCCAGCAGTTTGGGAGCGGGAGGGCCCTACGAGCAGTACTTC
cdr3_aa: CASSLGAGGPYEQYF

j_call: TRBJ1-1
clone_size: .
d_call: .
v_call: TRBV19
cdr3_nt: TGTGCCAGTAGTTTCAAACCCACAGGGTCTTTCATGAACACTGAAGCTTTCTTT
cdr3_aa: CASSFKPTGSFMNTEAFF

j_call: TRBJ2-2
clone_size: .
d_call: .
v_call: TRBV27
cdr3_nt: TGTGCCAGCAAAGGTAGCGGTCCTACCGGGGAGCTGTTTTTT
cdr3_aa: CASKGSGPTGELFF

j_call: TRBJ1-2
clone_size: .
d_call: TRBD1
v_call: TRBV15
cdr3_nt: TGTGCCACCAGCAGCGGGACAGGAGTTAACTATGGCTACACCTTC
cdr3_aa: CATSSGTGVNYGYTF

j_call: TRBJ1-1
clone_size: .
d_call: .
v_call: TRBV4-1
cdr3_nt: TGCGCCAGCAGCCCAAACGCGGTTGAGGAAGCTTTCTTT
cdr3_aa: CASSPNAVEEAFF

j_call: TRBJ2-7
clone_size: .
d_call: TRBD1
v_call: TRBV4-2
cdr3_nt: TGTGCCAGCAGCCAAGTTTACCCGGGACAGGAATACGAGCAGTACTTC
cdr3_aa: CASSQVYPGQEYEQYF

j_call: TRBJ1-1
clone_size: .
d_call: .
v_call: TRBV21-1
cdr3_nt: TGTGCCAGCAGGGTACAGGGGGTGCACACTGAAGCTTTCTTT
cdr3_aa: CASRVQGVHTEAFF

j_call: TRBJ2-4
clone_size: .
d_call: .
v_call: TRBV4-1
cdr3_nt: TGCGCCAGCAGCCAAGCGGGACAGGCGGGAGACATTCAGTACTTC
cdr3_aa: CASSQAGQAGDIQYF

j_call: TRBJ2-1
clone_size: .
d_call: .
v_call: TRBV13
cdr3_nt: TGTGCCAGCAGCCGCCGGGACTTAGGGGCCAATGAGCAGTTCTTC
cdr3_aa: CASSRRDLGANEQFF

j_call: TRBJ2-7
clone_size: few
d_call: .
v_call: TRBV6-5
cdr3_nt: TGTGCCAGCACAGGGTTAGGGGAGCAGTACTTC
cdr3_aa: CASTGLGEQYF

j_call: TRBJ2-1
clone_size: .
d_call: TRBD1
v_call: TRBV25-1
cdr3_nt: TGTGCCAGCAGTGAATCCGCCGACAGGGGAGAATCCTACAATGAGCAGTTCTTC
cdr3_aa: CASSESADRGESYNEQFF

j_call: TRBJ2-2
clone_size: .
d_call: TRBD1
v_call: TRBV10-3
cdr3_nt: TGTGCCATCACACAGGGGTTGGTTCTCGCGGTTAACACCGGGGAGCTGTTTTTT
cdr3_aa: CAITQGLVLAVNTGELFF

j_call: TRBJ2-2
clone_size: once
d_call: .
v_call: TRBV11-2
cdr3_nt: TGTGCCAGCAGCTTAGAGGTCACAAGTGCGAACACCGGGGAGCTGTTTTTT
cdr3_aa: CASSLEVTSANTGELFF

j_call: TRBJ1-2
clone_size: .
d_call: .
v_call: TRBV9
cdr3_nt: TGTGCCAGCAGCGAACAGGGTGGACCAGGCTACACCTTC
cdr3_aa: CASSEQGGPGYTF

j_call: TRBJ2-7
clone_size: once
d_call: .
v_call: TRBV5-1
cdr3_nt: TGCGCCAGCAGCTTGGAAGTTTTAGCGTCCCCGCTCGAGCAGTACTTC
cdr3_aa: CASSLEVLASPLEQYF

j_call: TRBJ1-5
clone_size: .
d_call: .
v_call: TRBV6-6
cdr3_nt: TGTGCCAGCAGAGCCAGGGGAACGAGCAATCAGCCCCAGCATTTT
cdr3_aa: CASRARGTSNQPQHF

j_call: TRBJ2-7
clone_size: .
d_call: TRBD1
v_call: TRBV6-5
cdr3_nt: TGTGCCAGCAGACGAGGACAGGGGGCGACGCAGTACTTC
cdr3_aa: CASRRGQGATQYF

j_call: TRBJ2-3
clone_size: .
d_call: .
v_call: TRBV9
cdr3_nt: TGTGCCAGCAGCGTCCAGACAGATACGCAGTATTTT
cdr3_aa: CASSVQTDTQYF

j_call: TRBJ2-7
clone_size: .
d_call: .
v_call: TRBV19
cdr3_nt: TGTGCCAGTAGTATAGATCCTTGGGACTCACTTTACGAGCAGTACTTC
cdr3_aa: CASSIDPWDSLYEQYF

j_call: TRBJ2-7
clone_size: .
d_call: TRBD2
v_call: TRBV28
cdr3_nt: TGTGCCAGCAGTTCAAAAGCGGGAGGACTTCTTCTCTACGAGCAGTACTTC
cdr3_aa: CASSSKAGGLLLYEQYF

j_call: TRBJ1-1
clone_size: .
d_call: .
v_call: TRBV30
cdr3_nt: TGTGCCTGGAGTCCTGGGGGGGCGCACAGTGAAGCTTTCTTT
cdr3_aa: CAWSPGGAHSEAFF

j_call: TRBJ2-7
clone_size: .
d_call: .
v_call: TRBV5-1
cdr3_nt: TGCGCCAGCAGCTTGCAGGAGGGCAACGAGCAGTACTTC
cdr3_aa: CASSLQEGNEQYF

j_call: TRBJ2-1
clone_size: .
d_call: .
v_call: TRBV10-3
cdr3_nt: TGTGCCATCTCTTTCGGTAGCAATGAGCAGTTCTTC
cdr3_aa: CAISFGSNEQFF

j_call: TRBJ1-5
clone_size: .
d_call: .
v_call: TRBV6-1
cdr3_nt: TGTGCCAGCAGTGGCTCGCGGTTCAATCAGCCCCAGCATTTT
cdr3_aa: CASSGSRFNQPQHF

j_call: TRBJ2-7
clone_size: .
d_call: .
v_call: TRBV2
cdr3_nt: TGTGCCAGCAGTGAAGCATTACTAGGAAGCTCCTACGAGCAGTACTTC
cdr3_aa: CASSEALLGSSYEQYF

j_call: TRBJ1-2
clone_size: .
d_call: .
v_call: TRBV28
cdr3_nt: TGTGCCAGCAGTCCTATGAAATTTAACTATGGCTACACCTTC
cdr3_aa: CASSPMKFNYGYTF

j_call: TRBJ2-7
clone_size: .
d_call: .
v_call: TRBV27
cdr3_nt: TGTGCCAGCAGCTCCTTCCGGTCCTACGAGCAGTACTTC
cdr3_aa: CASSSFRSYEQYF